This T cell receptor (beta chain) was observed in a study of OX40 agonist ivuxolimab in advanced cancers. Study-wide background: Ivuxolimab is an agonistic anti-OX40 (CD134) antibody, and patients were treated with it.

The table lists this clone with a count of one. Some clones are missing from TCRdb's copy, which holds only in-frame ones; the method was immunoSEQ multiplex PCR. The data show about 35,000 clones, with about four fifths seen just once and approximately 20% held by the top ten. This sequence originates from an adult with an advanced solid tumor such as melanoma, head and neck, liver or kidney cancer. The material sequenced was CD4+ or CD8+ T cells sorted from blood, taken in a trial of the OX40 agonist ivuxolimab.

CDR3 amino acids: CAWDLRQGNSPLHF. CDR3 sequence (DNA): TGTGCCTGGGACCTCAGGCAGGGAAACTCACCCCTCCACTTT. The genes are TRBV30 and TRBJ1-6; a weak D match, TRBD1 (5 bases). CDR1 is GTSNPN, CDR2 SVGIG, per germline (reference sequence). The CDR3 runs 14 residues. The V end was cut by 5 bases, the J end by 10 bases, with 18 bases between.